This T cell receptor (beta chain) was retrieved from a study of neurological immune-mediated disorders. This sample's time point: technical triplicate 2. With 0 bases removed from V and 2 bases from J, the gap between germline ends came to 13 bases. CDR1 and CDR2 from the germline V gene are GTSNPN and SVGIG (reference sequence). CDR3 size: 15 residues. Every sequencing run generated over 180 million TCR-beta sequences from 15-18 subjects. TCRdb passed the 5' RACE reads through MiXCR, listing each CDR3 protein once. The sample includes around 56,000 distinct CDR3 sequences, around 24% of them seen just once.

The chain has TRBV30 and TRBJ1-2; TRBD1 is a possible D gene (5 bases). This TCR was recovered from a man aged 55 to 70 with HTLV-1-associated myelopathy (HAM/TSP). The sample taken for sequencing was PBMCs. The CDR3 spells CAWSVCSTGNYGYTF. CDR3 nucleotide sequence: TGTGCCTGGAGTGTATGCTCCACAGGAAACTATGGCTACACCTTC.